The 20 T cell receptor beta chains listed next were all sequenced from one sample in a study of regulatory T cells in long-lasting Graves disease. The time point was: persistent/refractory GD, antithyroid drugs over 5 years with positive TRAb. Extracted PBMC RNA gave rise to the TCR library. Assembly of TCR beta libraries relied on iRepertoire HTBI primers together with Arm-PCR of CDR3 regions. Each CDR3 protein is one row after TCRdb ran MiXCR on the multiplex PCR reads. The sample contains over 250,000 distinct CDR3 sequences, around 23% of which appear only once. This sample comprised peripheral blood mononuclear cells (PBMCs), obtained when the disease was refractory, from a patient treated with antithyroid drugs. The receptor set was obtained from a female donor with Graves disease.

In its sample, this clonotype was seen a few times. The CDR3 region is CASSPWAGGEKLFF. The CDR3 DNA reads as TGTGCCAGCAGCCCCTGGGCGGGGGGCGAAAAACTGTTTTTT. The rearrangement links TRBV5-6 to TRBJ1-4; weak D call: TRBD1 (6 bases). V was cut by 4 bases and J by 8 bases, with 15 bases left in between. Germline V gene data show CDR1 as SGHDT and CDR2 as YYEEEE. There are 14 residues in the CDR3.

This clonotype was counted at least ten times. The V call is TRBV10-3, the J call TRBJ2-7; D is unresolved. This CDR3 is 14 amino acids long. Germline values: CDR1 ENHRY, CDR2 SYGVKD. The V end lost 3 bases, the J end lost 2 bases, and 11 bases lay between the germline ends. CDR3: CAISEQLLAYEQYF. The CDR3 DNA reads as TGTGCCATCAGTGAACAGCTCCTCGCCTACGAGCAGTACTTC.

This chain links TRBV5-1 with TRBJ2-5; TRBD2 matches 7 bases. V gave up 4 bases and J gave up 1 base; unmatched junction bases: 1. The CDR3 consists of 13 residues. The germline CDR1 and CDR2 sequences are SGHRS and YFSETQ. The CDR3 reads CASSGTTQETQYF. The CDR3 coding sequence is TGCGCCAGCAGCGGGACTACCCAAGAGACCCAGTACTTC.

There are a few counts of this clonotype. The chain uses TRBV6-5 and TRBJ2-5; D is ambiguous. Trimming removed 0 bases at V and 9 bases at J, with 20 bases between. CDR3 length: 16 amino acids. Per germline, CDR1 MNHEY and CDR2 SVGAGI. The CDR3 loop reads CASSYSGSFFGLAQYF. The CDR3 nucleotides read TGTGCCAGCAGTTACTCCGGCAGCTTCTTCGGGTTGGCCCAGTACTTC.

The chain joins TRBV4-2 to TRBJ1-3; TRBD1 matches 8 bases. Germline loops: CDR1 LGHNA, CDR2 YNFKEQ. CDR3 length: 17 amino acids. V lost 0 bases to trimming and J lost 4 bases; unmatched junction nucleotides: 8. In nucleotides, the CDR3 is TGTGCCAGCAGCCAAGATGCCCAGGGGGCGCAGGGAAACACCATATATTTT. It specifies CASSQDAQGAQGNTIYF.

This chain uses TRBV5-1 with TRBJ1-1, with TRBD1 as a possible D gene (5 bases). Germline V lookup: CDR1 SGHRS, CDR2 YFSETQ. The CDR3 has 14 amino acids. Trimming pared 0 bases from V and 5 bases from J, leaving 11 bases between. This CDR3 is CASSLGGYRTEAFF. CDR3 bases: TGCGCCAGCAGCTTGGGCGGGTACAGGACTGAAGCTTTCTTT.

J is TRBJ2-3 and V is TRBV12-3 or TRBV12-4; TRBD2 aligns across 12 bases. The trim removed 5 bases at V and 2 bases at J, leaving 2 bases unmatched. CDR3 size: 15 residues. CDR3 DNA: TGTGCCAGCAGTCCTAGCGGGAGGGTCACAGATACGCAGTATTTT. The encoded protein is CASSPSGRVTDTQYF.

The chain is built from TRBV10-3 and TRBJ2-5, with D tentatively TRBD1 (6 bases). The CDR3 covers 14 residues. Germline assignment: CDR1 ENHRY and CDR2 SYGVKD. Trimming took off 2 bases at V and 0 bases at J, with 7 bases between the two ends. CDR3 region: CAISEGQYQETQYF. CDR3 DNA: TGTGCCATCAGTGAGGGACAGTACCAAGAGACCCAGTACTTC.

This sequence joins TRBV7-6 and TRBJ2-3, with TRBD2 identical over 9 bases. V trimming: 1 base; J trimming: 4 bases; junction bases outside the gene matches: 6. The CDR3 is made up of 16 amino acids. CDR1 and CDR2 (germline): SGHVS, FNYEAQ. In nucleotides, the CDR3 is TGTGCCAGCAGCTTAGTGTCGCGGGAGGGCTCAGATACGCAGTATTTT. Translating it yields CASSLVSREGSDTQYF.

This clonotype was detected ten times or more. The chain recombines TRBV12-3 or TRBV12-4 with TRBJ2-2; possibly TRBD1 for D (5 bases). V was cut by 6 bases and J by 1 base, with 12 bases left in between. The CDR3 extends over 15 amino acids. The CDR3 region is CASRKGSRNTGELFF. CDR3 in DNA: TGTGCCAGCAGGAAGGGGTCCCGGAACACCGGGGAGCTGTTTTTT.

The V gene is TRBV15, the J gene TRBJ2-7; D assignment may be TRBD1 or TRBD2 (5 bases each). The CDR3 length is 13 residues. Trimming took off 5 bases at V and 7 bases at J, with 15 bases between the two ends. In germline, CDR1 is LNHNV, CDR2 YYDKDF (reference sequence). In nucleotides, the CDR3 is TGTGCCACCAGCCGTACGACTGAGGGGGAGCAGTACTTC. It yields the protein CATSRTTEGEQYF.

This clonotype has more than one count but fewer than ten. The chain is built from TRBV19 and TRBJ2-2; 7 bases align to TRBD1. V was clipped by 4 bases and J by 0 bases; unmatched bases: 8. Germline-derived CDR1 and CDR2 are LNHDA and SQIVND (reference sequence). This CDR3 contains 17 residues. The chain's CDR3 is CASSTGQANANTGELFF. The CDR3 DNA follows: TGTGCCAGTAGTACCGGACAGGCAAACGCGAACACCGGGGAGCTGTTTTTT.

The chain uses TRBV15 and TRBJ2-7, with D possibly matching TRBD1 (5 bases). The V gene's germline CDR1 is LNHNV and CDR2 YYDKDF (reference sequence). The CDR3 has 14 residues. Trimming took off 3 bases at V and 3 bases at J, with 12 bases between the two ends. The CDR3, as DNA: TGTGCCACCAGCAGCGATAACAGGTTCTACGAGCAGTACTTC. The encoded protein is CATSSDNRFYEQYF.

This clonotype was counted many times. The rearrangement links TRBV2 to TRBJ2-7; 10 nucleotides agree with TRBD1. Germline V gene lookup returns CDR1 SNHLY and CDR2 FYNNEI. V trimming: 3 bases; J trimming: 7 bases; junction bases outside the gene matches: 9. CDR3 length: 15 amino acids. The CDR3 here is CASSEVWDRGDEQYF. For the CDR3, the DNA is TGTGCCAGCAGTGAGGTATGGGACAGGGGTGATGAGCAGTACTTC.

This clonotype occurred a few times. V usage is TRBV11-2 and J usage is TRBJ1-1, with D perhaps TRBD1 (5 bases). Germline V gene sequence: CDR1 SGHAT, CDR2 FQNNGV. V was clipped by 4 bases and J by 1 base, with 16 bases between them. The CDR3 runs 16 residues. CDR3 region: CASSSPMTETNTEAFF. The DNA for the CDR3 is TGTGCCAGCAGCTCCCCTATGACAGAGACGAACACTGAAGCTTTCTTT. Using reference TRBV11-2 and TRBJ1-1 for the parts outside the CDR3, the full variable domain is EAGVAQSPRYKIIEKRQSVAFWCNPISGHATLYWYQQILGQGPKLLIQFQNNGVVDDSQLPKDRFSAERLKGVDSTLKIQPAKLEDSAVYLCASSSPMTETNTEAFFGQGTRLTVV.

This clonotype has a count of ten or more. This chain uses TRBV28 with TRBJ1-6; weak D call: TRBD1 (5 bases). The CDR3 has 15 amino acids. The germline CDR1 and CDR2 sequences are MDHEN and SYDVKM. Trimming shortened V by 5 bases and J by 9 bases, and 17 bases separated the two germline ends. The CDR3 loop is CASSRQFLSGSPLHF. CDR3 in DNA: TGTGCCAGCAGTCGACAGTTTCTATCGGGTTCACCCCTCCACTTT.

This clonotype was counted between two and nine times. CDR3 region: CASSPTLGGGSNQPQHF. CDR3 nucleotides: TGTGCCAGCAGTCCTACTCTTGGGGGCGGTAGCAATCAGCCCCAGCATTTT. The V gene is TRBV27, the J gene TRBJ1-5, with D possibly being TRBD1 (6 bases). The germline gives CDR1 MNHEY, CDR2 SMNVEV (reference sequence). The CDR3 has 17 amino acids. V gave up 5 bases and J gave up 0 bases, with 17 bases separating them.

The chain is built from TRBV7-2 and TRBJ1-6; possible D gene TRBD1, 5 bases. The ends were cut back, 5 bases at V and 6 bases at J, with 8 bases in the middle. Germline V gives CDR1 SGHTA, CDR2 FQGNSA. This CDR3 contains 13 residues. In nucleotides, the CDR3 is TGTGCCAGCAGCGTCGGGGGTAATTCACCCCTCCACTTT. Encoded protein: CASSVGGNSPLHF.

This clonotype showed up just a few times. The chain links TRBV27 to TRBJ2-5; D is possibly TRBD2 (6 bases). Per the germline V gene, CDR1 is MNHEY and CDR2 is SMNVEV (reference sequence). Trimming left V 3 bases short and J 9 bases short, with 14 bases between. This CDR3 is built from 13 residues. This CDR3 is CASSFGGTGAQYF. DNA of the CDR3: TGTGCCAGCAGTTTCGGCGGGACTGGGGCCCAGTACTTC.

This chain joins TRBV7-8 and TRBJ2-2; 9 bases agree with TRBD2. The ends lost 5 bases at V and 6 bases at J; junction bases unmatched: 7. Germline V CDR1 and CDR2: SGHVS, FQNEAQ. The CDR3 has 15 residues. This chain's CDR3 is CASSQGLARPGELFF. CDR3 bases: TGTGCCAGCAGCCAGGGACTAGCCCGACCCGGGGAGCTGTTTTTT.